A single sample is the source of the 9 T cell receptor beta chains below, sequenced in a study of tumor and adjacent non-tumor tissue in lung cancer. A modified ARM-PCR protocol with three rounds of nested PCR amplified TCRbeta. From the multiplex PCR reads, TCRdb called clonotypes with MiXCR, one entry per CDR3 protein. The sample has some 80,000 distinct CDR3 sequences; 76% are singletons. The template was RNA from unsorted bulk tissue. Distant lung tissue was collected more than 3 cm away from the tumor edge. Specimen: distant non-tumor lung tissue. Every receptor here comes from a woman aged 45-60 years with non-small cell lung cancer.

About this clonotype itself: Here the CDR3 omits its conserved ending phenylalanine or tryptophan, so a read error is the likely source. The gene calls are TRBV5-6 and TRBJ1-2; D is unresolved. The CDR3 spans 12 residues. Germline CDR1 reads SGHDT; CDR2 reads YYEEEE. The DNA of the CDR3 is TGTGCCAACAGCTTGGCGCCATATGGCTACACCTAC. Translated, it gives CANSLAPYGYTY.

Comment on this clonotype: Being one base from a much bigger clone, this may be a read error. Since no conserved phenylalanine or tryptophan closes the CDR3, a read error is the likely cause. DNA for the CDR3: TGCGCCAGCAGCTTCGGACTAGCGGGAGGGAGAGGCACAGATACGCAGTATTTG. As protein: CASSFGLAGGRGTDTQYL. The rearrangement links TRBV5-1 to TRBJ2-3; 15 bases map to TRBD2. The CDR3 totals 18 residues. Losses at the gene ends were 2 bases for V and 1 base for J; bases not matched to a gene: 5. Germline V lookup: CDR1 SGHRS, CDR2 YFSETQ.

Turning to this clonotype: A much larger clone differs by one base, so this may be a read error. Here the CDR3 omits its conserved ending phenylalanine or tryptophan, so a read error is the likely source. The rearrangement joins TRBV6-1 to TRBJ2-1; 11 bases match TRBD2. The germline V gene encodes CDR1 MNHNS and CDR2 SASEGT. This CDR3 is 16 amino acids long. The J segment lost 3 bases and the V segment lost 1 base, leaving 2 bases of the junction unmatched. The CDR3 sequence is CASSEEGTSGYNEQFL. The CDR3 DNA follows: TGTGCCAGCAGTGAAGAGGGGACTAGCGGCTACAATGAGCAGTTCCTC.

The chain uses TRBV6-2 or TRBV6-3 and TRBJ2-1, with D possibly called TRBD1 or TRBD2 (5 bases each). V was trimmed by 6 bases and J by 9 bases, leaving 15 bases between them. This CDR3 has 13 amino acids. Germline CDR1 reads MNHEY; CDR2 reads SVGEGT. CDR3 sequence reads: CASREGTFSEQFF. DNA of the CDR3: TGTGCCAGCAGAGAGGGGACCTTCAGTGAGCAGTTCTTC.

V usage is TRBV29-1 and J usage is TRBJ2-7; TRBD2 is a possible D gene (7 bases). The CDR3 totals 16 residues. V lost 1 base, J lost 9 bases, and 25 bases lay in between. Germline CDR1 is SQVTM and CDR2 is ANQGSEA. In DNA form, the CDR3 reads TGCAGCGTTGAAGGGGCCAGCGGGGCCCCGGGGGCCGGGCAGTACTTC. This encodes CSVEGASGAPGAGQYF.

As DNA, the CDR3 is TGTGCCAGCAGCAGGGCCTCCTCTTACAATGAGCAGTTCTTC. Residues: CASSRASSYNEQFF. The chain is built from TRBV7-9 and TRBJ2-1; no definite D call. The V gene lost 5 bases and the J gene lost 4 bases, with 12 bases spanning the gap. Per the germline V gene, CDR1 is SEHNR and CDR2 is FQNEAQ (reference sequence). The CDR3 totals 14 residues.

Regarding this clonotype: Sequence at one end of the junction differs from germline and may be a read error. The chain links TRBV12-3 or TRBV12-4 to TRBJ1-2, with TRBD1 matching 8 bases. There are 15 residues in the CDR3. The CDR3 coding sequence is TGTGCCAGCAGTCCCTTCGGGGGACAGGAGTCTGGCTACACATTC. It specifies CASSPFGGQESGYTF.

In regard to this clonotype: A read error may explain this, as a much larger clone is one base away. This chain joins TRBV7-8 and TRBJ2-7; D is ambiguous. Germline CDR1 and CDR2: SGHVS and FQNEAQ. The CDR3 is 11 amino acids. V lost 0 bases and J lost 6, with 3 bases in between. The CDR3 bases are TGTGCCAGCAGCTTAGCGTGCGAGCAGTACTTC. It codes for CASSLACEQYF.

The chain uses TRBV5-6 and TRBJ2-7, with unresolved D. Trimming shortened V by 7 bases and J by 3 bases, and 23 bases separated the two germline ends. The germline V gene encodes CDR1 SGHDT and CDR2 YYEEEE. The CDR3 totals 16 residues. CDR3 nucleotide sequence: TGTGCCAGCGGCCCCTCCGTGAGGCTAGGCGTCTACGAGCAGTACTTC. The encoded protein is CASGPSVRLGVYEQYF.